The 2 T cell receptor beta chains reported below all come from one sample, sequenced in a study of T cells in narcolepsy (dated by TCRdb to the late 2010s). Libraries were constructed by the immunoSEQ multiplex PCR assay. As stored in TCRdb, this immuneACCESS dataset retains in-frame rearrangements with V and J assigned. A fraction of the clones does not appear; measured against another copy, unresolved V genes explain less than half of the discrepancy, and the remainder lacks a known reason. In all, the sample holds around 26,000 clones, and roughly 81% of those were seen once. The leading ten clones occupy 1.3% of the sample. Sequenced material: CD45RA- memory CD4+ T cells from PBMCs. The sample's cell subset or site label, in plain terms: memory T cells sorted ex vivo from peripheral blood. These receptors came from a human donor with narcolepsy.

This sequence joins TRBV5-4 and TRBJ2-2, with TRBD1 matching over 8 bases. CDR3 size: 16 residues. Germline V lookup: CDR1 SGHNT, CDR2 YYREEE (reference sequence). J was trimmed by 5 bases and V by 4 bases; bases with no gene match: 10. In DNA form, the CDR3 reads TGTGCCAGCAGCCAGGGGGCAGGGTGGGAAACCGGGGAGCTGTTTTTT. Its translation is CASSQGAGWETGELFF.

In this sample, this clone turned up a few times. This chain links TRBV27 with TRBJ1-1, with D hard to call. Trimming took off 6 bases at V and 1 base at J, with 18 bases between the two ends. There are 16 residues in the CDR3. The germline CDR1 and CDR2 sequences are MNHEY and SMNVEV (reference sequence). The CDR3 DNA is TGTGCCAGCAGGGACCTGTTACAGCGAGAGAACACTGAAGCTTTCTTT. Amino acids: CASRDLLQRENTEAFF.